One and the same sample provided the 12 T cell receptor beta chains below, sequenced in a study of T cells in Graves' hyperthyroidism and ophthalmopathy. RNA transcripts were the template for amplifying TCR beta CDR3 regions. With the HTBI primer set, the TCR CDR3 went through a first round of RT-PCR. TCRdb re-called the multiplex PCR reads through MiXCR, storing one row per CDR3 protein. The data show approximately 610,000 distinct CDR3 sequences, with over 15% seen just once and 15% to 20% held by the top ten. The material sequenced was blood. All receptors come from a woman under 30 with Graves' hyperthyroidism.

This clonotype was counted ten times or more. V usage is TRBV6-2 or TRBV6-3 and J usage is TRBJ1-1; TRBD1 might be the D (5 bases). Germline assignment: CDR1 MNHEY and CDR2 SVGEGT. There are 16 residues in the CDR3. The V and J ends lost 7 bases and 4 bases respectively, with 22 bases between them. The CDR3 is CASIHRNPGGSTEAFF. CDR3 bases: TGTGCCAGCATCCACCGAAATCCGGGGGGGAGCACTGAAGCTTTCTTT.

Only a few counts were recorded for this clonotype. The V call is TRBV7-9, the J call TRBJ1-2; TRBD1 might be the D (5 bases). Germline V gives CDR1 SEHNR, CDR2 FQNEAQ (reference sequence). Trimming stripped 5 bases from V and 7 bases from J, with 17 bases between. The CDR3 is 14 residues long. In nucleotides, the CDR3 is TGTGCCAGCAGCCCGACGGGCCCGGGACCTGGCTACACCTTC. Protein sequence: CASSPTGPGPGYTF. Full variable domain (missing parts from reference TRBV7-9 and TRBJ1-2): DTGVSQNPRHKITKRGQNVTFRCDPISEHNRLYWYRQTLGQGPEFLTYFQNEAQLEKSRLLSDRFSAERPKGSFSTLEIQRTEQGDSAMYLCASSPTGPGPGYTFGSGTRLTVV.

This clonotype was observed many times. The chain has TRBV2 and TRBJ2-5; 9 bases line up with TRBD2. J lost 5 bases, V lost 3 bases, and 13 bases had no gene match. The germline V gene has CDR1 SNHLY and CDR2 FYNNEI. This CDR3 spans 17 amino acids. The CDR3 region is CASSENSGGPLRETQYF. The CDR3 coding sequence is TGTGCCAGCAGTGAGAATAGCGGGGGACCCCTTAGGGAGACCCAGTACTTC.

This chain links TRBV4-3 with TRBJ1-4; weak D call: TRBD1 (6 bases). Germline CDR1 is LGHNA and CDR2 is YSLEER. V shed 4 bases and J shed 1 base, with 13 bases lying between them. This CDR3 comprises 16 residues. Here the CDR3 reads CASSRATGITNEKLFF. CDR3 DNA sequence: TGCGCCAGCAGCCGAGCGACAGGAATAACTAATGAAAAACTGTTTTTT.

This chain uses TRBV19 with TRBJ2-6; D might be TRBD1 (6 bases). Germline CDR1 is LNHDA and CDR2 is SQIVND (reference sequence). The CDR3 is 16 amino acids. V lost 3 bases, J lost 10 bases, and 19 bases lay in between. CDR3 bases: TGTGCCAGTAGTATCGGGGTCGTAGGCAGGGGAAACGTCCTGACTTTC. Translated: CASSIGVVGRGNVLTF.

This clonotype was seen a few times. The V and J genes are TRBV20-1 and TRBJ1-1; no definite D call. The CDR3 is made up of 11 amino acids. V lost 6 bases to trimming and J lost 1 base, with 6 bases between them. In germline, CDR1 is DFQATT, CDR2 SNEGSKA (reference sequence). In DNA, the CDR3 is TGCAGTGCCCCGGCGAACACTGAAGCTTTCTTT. It encodes CSAPANTEAFF.

This clonotype has a count of ten or more. V is TRBV6-1 and J is TRBJ2-5; 14 bases are shared with TRBD2. V shed 5 bases, J shed 4 bases, and the junction held 6 bases outside the gene matches. CDR1 MNHNS and CDR2 SASEGT come from the germline V gene. The CDR3 runs 16 residues. DNA for the CDR3: TGTGCCAGCAGTTGGACTAGCGGGGGGCCGGGAGAGACCCAGTACTTC. It codes for CASSWTSGGPGETQYF.

A few counts support this clonotype. At one end the junction does not follow the germline gene, possibly because of a read error. The CDR3 is CASSLSHPGRTEELFF. In DNA, the CDR3 is TGTGCCAGCAGTTTATCGCACCCGGGGAGAACCGAGGAGCTGTTTTTT. J is TRBJ2-2 and V is TRBV27; possible D gene TRBD2, 5 bases. CDR3 length: 16 amino acids. CDR1 and CDR2 from the germline V gene are MNHEY and SMNVEV (reference sequence).

J is TRBJ1-1 and V is TRBV5-4, with TRBD1 as a possible D gene (5 bases). The CDR3 is made up of 15 amino acids. The V gene's germline CDR1 is SGHNT and CDR2 YYREEE (reference sequence). V dropped 4 bases and J dropped 0 bases, with 13 bases sitting between them. The chain's CDR3 is CASSTNRNLNTEAFF. The CDR3 DNA is TGTGCCAGCAGCACCAACAGGAATCTGAACACTGAAGCTTTCTTT.

V gene TRBV18 combines with J gene TRBJ2-7; 9 bases map to TRBD2. There are 15 residues in the CDR3. Germline loops: CDR1 KGHSH, CDR2 LQKENI. Trimming at V came to 4 bases and at J to 3 bases, leaving 7 bases not matched to a gene. In nucleotides, the CDR3 is TGTGCCAGCTCACTAGAGAGAGCGGGAGGCTACGAGCAGTACTTC. Its translation is CASSLERAGGYEQYF.

The J gene is TRBJ1-5, the V gene TRBV28; TRBD1 aligns across 9 bases. V was pared by 3 bases and J by 1 base, with 4 bases of the junction left unmatched. CDR3 length equals 16 residues. CDR1 and CDR2 from the germline V gene are MDHEN and SYDVKM. This CDR3 is CASSFPGTGSNQPQHF. CDR3 sequence (DNA): TGTGCCAGCAGTTTTCCCGGGACAGGGAGCAATCAGCCCCAGCATTTT. Full variable domain (missing parts from reference TRBV28 and TRBJ1-5): DVKVTQSSRYLVKRTGEKVFLECVQDMDHENMFWYRQDPGLGLRLIYFSYDVKMKEKGDIPEGYSVSREKKERFSLILESASTNQTSMYLCASSFPGTGSNQPQHFGDGTRLSIL.

This clonotype has a count of ten or more. The CDR3 DNA reads as TGTGCCACCAGTGACTACGCGGGGGGGGTGGCCTACAATGAGCAGTTCTTC. Protein: CATSDYAGGVAYNEQFF. The J gene is TRBJ2-1, the V gene TRBV24-1; 9 bases are shared with TRBD2. The V and J ends lost 4 bases and 2 bases, in that order; junction bases with no gene match: 8. Germline CDR1 is KGHDR and CDR2 is SFDVKD. The CDR3 is 17 amino acids.